The rows below give T cell receptor beta chains drawn from one sample of a study of PD-L1 blockade in urothelial cancer. Sequencing was performed with immunoSEQ multiplex PCR; in TCRdb, only in-frame clones are kept and a portion is missing. The sample lists over 65,000 clones, 80% to 90% occurring once. This specimen consisted of PBMCs, obtained around atezolizumab (anti-PD-L1) treatment. The receptors were sampled from a man between 65 and 85 years old with urothelial cancer. Each CDR3 is given without its conserved first and last residue. Fields, in order: CDR3 protein, clone size, CDR3 length, V gene, J gene. Rows may omit the clone size; those that give it use once, few, many or a size class.

CDR3: ASSLWPGRAADTQY
size: -
length: 14
V: TRBV19
J: TRBJ2-3

CDR3: ASTRRGGNEQF
size: -
length: 11
V: TRBV19
J: TRBJ2-1

CDR3: ASSLAGPRQLYEQY
size: -
length: 14
V: TRBV5-6
J: TRBJ2-7

CDR3: AWSVSDHGYT
size: once
length: 10
V: TRBV30
J: TRBJ1-2

CDR3: ASSPGLAGGPWLY
size: -
length: 13
V: TRBV6-5
J: TRBJ2-3

CDR3: ASSQVRIAWGSYNEQF
size: -
length: 16
V: TRBV14
J: TRBJ2-1

CDR3: ASSSQGLNEKLF
size: -
length: 12
V: TRBV5-1
J: TRBJ1-4

CDR3: ASSLGPKHNEQF
size: -
length: 12
V: TRBV27
J: TRBJ2-1

CDR3: ASSFGTATEQY
size: -
length: 11
V: TRBV28
J: TRBJ2-7

CDR3: ASSQWGGSGRVYTGELF
size: -
length: 17
V: TRBV4-1
J: TRBJ2-2

CDR3: ASSQVGGSWGQY
size: few
length: 12
V: TRBV4-1
J: TRBJ2-7

CDR3: ASSKGQGALDSYGYT
size: -
length: 15
V: TRBV19
J: TRBJ1-2

CDR3: ASSGRTEAF
size: -
length: 9
V: TRBV6-1
J: TRBJ1-1

CDR3: ASSLGVSGSESSYEQY
size: -
length: 16
V: TRBV7-8
J: TRBJ2-7

CDR3: ASSPLRAGQETQY
size: -
length: 13
V: TRBV27
J: TRBJ2-5

CDR3: SVTKDRVNTEAF
size: -
length: 12
V: TRBV29-1
J: TRBJ1-1

CDR3: ASRLAGVYEQY
size: -
length: 11
V: TRBV28
J: TRBJ2-7

CDR3: ASSPRLGTGGVREKLF
size: -
length: 16
V: TRBV18
J: TRBJ1-4

CDR3: ASRLAQGDRGSQSYGYT
size: -
length: 17
V: TRBV12-2
J: TRBJ1-2

CDR3: ASRSGTSGQEQY
size: few
length: 12
V: TRBV6-5
J: TRBJ2-7

CDR3: ASSPMGQQETQY
size: -
length: 12
V: TRBV18
J: TRBJ2-5

CDR3: ASSISYEQY
size: -
length: 9
V: TRBV6-1
J: TRBJ2-7

CDR3: ASSKTGETRDEQF
size: once
length: 13
V: TRBV21-1
J: TRBJ2-1

CDR3: AWSGKHGGSGANVLT
size: many
length: 15
V: TRBV30
J: TRBJ2-6

CDR3: ASSLAGQGRYTGELF
size: -
length: 15
V: TRBV5-1
J: TRBJ2-2

CDR3: ASSKLRAGNSCEQY
size: -
length: 14
V: TRBV21-1
J: TRBJ2-7

CDR3: ASSTESSTDTQY
size: -
length: 12
V: TRBV28
J: TRBJ2-3

CDR3: ASNPILGGGPVEQY
size: -
length: 14
V: TRBV27
J: TRBJ2-7

CDR3: ASSAGTQPGELF
size: -
length: 12
V: TRBV6-1
J: TRBJ2-2

CDR3: ASSVDPRDSAF
size: -
length: 11
V: TRBV9
J: TRBJ2-1

CDR3: ATSRDRNTGELF
size: -
length: 12
V: TRBV15
J: TRBJ2-2

CDR3: ASRGRTSGQETQY
size: -
length: 13
V: TRBV5-1
J: TRBJ2-5

CDR3: ATSRDRDNEQF
size: -
length: 11
V: TRBV15
J: TRBJ2-1

CDR3: ASTRSTDTQY
size: -
length: 10
V: TRBV5-6
J: TRBJ2-3

CDR3: ASSLGTGKTDTQY
size: -
length: 13
V: TRBV5-6
J: TRBJ2-3

CDR3: AISGQGPNEQF
size: -
length: 11
V: TRBV10-3
J: TRBJ2-1

CDR3: ASSLESSGYNEQF
size: -
length: 13
V: TRBV7-3
J: TRBJ2-1

CDR3: ASQLGLAGGRNTQY
size: -
length: 14
V: TRBV5-4
J: TRBJ2-3

CDR3: ASSGDTAQF
size: -
length: 9
V: TRBV7-2
J: TRBJ2-1

CDR3: ASSLGALAGAAGETQY
size: -
length: 16
V: TRBV7-2
J: TRBJ2-5

CDR3: ASSLAVRVEDTEAF
size: -
length: 14
V: TRBV7-9
J: TRBJ1-1

CDR3: ASSFTGTHTDTQY
size: -
length: 13
V: TRBV7-9
J: TRBJ2-3

CDR3: ASSPFTVTNSGANVLT
size: -
length: 16
V: TRBV18
J: TRBJ2-6

CDR3: ATSRDRDRGRGYT
size: few
length: 13
V: TRBV15
J: TRBJ1-2

CDR3: SATYTEAF
size: -
length: 8
V: TRBV29-1
J: TRBJ1-1